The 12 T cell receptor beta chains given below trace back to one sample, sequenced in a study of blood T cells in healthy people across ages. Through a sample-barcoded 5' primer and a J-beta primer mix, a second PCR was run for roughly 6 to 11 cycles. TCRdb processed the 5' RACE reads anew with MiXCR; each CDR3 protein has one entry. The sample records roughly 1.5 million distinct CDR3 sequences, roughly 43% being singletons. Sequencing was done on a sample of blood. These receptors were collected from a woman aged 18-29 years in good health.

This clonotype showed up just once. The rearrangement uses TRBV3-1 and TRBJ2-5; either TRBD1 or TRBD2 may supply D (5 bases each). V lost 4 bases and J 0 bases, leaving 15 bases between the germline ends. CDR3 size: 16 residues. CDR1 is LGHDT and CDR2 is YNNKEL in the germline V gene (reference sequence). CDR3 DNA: TGTGCCAGCAGCCCCATGCCGTGGGGGTACCAAGAGACCCAGTACTTC. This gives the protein CASSPMPWGYQETQYF.

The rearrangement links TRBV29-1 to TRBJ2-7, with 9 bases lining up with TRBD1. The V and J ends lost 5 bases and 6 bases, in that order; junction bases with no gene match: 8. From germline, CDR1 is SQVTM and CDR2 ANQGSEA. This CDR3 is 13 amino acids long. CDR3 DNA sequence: TGCAGCGTTCCGACAGGGGGTAGGGGCGAGCAGTACTTC. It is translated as CSVPTGGRGEQYF.

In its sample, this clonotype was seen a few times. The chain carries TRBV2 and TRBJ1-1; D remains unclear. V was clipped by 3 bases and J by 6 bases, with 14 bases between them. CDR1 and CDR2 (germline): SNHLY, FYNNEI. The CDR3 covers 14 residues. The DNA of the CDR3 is TGTGCCAGCAGTGATGAGGGTTGGATGGCTGAAGCTTTCTTT. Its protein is CASSDEGWMAEAFF. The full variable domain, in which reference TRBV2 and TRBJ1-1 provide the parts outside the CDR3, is EPEVTQTPSHQVTQMGQEVILRCVPISNHLYFYWYRQILGQKVEFLVSFYNNEISEKSEIFDDQFSVERPDGSNFTLKIRSTKLEDSAMYFCASSDEGWMAEAFFGQGTRLTVV.

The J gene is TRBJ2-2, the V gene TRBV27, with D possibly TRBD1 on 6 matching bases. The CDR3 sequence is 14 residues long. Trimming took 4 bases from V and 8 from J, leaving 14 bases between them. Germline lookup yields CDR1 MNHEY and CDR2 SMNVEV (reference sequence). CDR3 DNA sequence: TGTGCCAGCAGTTCCTCCACAGGGTTTGGGGAGCTGTTTTTT. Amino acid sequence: CASSSSTGFGELFF.

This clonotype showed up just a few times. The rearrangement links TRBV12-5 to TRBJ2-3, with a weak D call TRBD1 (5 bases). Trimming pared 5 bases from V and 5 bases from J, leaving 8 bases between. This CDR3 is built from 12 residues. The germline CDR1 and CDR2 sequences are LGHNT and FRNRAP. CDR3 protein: CASGRGIDTQYF. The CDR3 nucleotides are TGTGCTAGTGGTAGGGGTATAGATACGCAGTATTTT.

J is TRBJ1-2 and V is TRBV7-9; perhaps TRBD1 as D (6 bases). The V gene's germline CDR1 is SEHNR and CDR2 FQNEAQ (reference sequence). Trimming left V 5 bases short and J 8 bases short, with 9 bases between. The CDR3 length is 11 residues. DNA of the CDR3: TGTGCCAGCAGCGTCAGGGGAGGCTACACCTTC. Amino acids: CASSVRGGYTF.

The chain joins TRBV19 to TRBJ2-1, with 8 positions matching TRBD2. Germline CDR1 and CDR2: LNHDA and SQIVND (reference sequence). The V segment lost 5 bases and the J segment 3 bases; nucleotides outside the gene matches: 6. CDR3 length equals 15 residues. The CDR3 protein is CASSAGLVGYNEQFF. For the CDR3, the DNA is TGTGCCAGTAGTGCGGGACTAGTTGGCTACAATGAGCAGTTCTTC.

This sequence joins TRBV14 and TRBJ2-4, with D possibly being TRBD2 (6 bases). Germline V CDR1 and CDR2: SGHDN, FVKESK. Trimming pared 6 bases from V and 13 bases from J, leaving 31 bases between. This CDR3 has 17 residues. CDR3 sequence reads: CASSPTGQGKIWEEQYF. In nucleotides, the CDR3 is TGTGCCAGCAGTCCTACGGGGCAGGGAAAGATTTGGGAGGAGCAGTACTTC. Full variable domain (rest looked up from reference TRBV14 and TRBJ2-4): EAGVTQFPSHSVIEKGQTVTLRCDPISGHDNLYWYRRVMGKEIKFLLHFVKESKQDESGMPNNRFLAERTGGTYSTLKVQPAELEDSGVYFCASSPTGQGKIWEEQYFGAGTRLSVL.

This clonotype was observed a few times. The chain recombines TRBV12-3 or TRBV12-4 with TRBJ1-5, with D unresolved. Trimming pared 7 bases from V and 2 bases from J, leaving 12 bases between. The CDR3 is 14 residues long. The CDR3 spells CASNQYGGNQPQHF. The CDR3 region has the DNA TGTGCCAGCAACCAGTATGGGGGCAATCAGCCCCAGCATTTT.

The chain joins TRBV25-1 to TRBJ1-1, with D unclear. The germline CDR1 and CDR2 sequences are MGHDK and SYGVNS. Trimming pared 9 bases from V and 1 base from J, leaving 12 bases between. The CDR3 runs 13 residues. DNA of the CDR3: TGTGCCAGTAGAACGTGGGAGAACACTGAAGCTTTCTTT. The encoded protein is CASRTWENTEAFF.

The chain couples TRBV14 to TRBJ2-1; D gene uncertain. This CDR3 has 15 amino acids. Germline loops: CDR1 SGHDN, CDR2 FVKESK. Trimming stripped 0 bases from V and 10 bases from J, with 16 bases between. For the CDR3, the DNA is TGTGCCAGCAGCCAAGAATCTGCGCAAAACTACGAGCAGTTCTTC. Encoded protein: CASSQESAQNYEQFF.

The CDR3 is CASSLAGRADETQYF. DNA of the CDR3: TGTGCCAGCAGTTTAGCCGGGAGGGCCGATGAGACCCAGTACTTC. This chain uses TRBV27 with TRBJ2-5; 8 bases map to TRBD2. Per the germline V gene, CDR1 is MNHEY and CDR2 is SMNVEV (reference sequence). V gave up 2 bases and J gave up 5 bases; unmatched junction bases: 7. The CDR3 loop spans 15 amino acids.